This record covers a single T cell receptor (beta chain). The antigen is undetermined. Amplification used 60 Vbeta primers and 13 Jbeta primers. Authors' processing steps: Roughly 10 million shared chains were among around 80 million unique TCR beta chains counted in a later analysis. Method: immunoSEQ multiplex PCR; TCRdb's copy keeps in-frame clones and lacks some. V, J and clone size reflect that table, while D and trimming were determined from the DNA. Its clone listing holds roughly 100,000 clones. The sample is drawn from a study of cytomegalovirus exposure and HLA in healthy donors. Study-level points and caveats: Upon later analysis, TCR association rates were observed to vary by HLA locus, being highest for DRB1 and lowest for HLA-C. Within the data, a cluster of highly shared sequence variants was likely a sequencing artifact. Later work found most CMV-associated TCR beta chains apparently HLA-restricted.

The specimen sequenced was PBMCs. The receptor was derived from a middle-aged man in good health and CMV-seronegative.

CDR3 in amino acids: CASSTGQNTAYEQYF. In DNA, the CDR3 is TGTGCCAGTAGTACCGGACAGAATACAGCCTACGAGCAGTACTTC. The chain uses TRBV28 and TRBJ2-7, with a tentative D call TRBD1 (6 bases). The CDR3 runs to 15 residues. The germline gives CDR1 MDHEN, CDR2 SYDVKM. With 9 bases removed from V and 2 bases from J, the gap between germline ends came to 20 bases.